This is a list of T cell receptor beta chains from one sample in a study of blood T cell repertoires in COVID-19. The protocol was immunoSEQ multiplex PCR, while the TCRdb copy is restricted to in-frame clones and leaves out a portion. This repertoire shows tens of thousands of clones, about nine tenths found once; its top ten account for roughly 0.37%. The specimen was peripheral blood. Receptors originate from a human donor in a cohort sampled during active COVID-19. The CDR3 runs from the conserved cysteine through the conserved F or W. A D gene is named only where the DNA matches it firmly. Only part of the rows carry a size: once, few, many, or a class if the clone is expanded.

D gene: TRBD2
J gene: TRBJ2-3
V gene: TRBV11-2
clone size: NA
CDR3 protein: CASSSSRAGSLAAGDTQYF
CDR3 DNA: TGTGCCAGCAGCTCCTCCAGGGCCGGGAGTCTAGCGGCGGGAGATACGCAGTATTTT

D gene: NA
J gene: TRBJ2-7
V gene: TRBV7-9
clone size: NA
CDR3 protein: CASSLADRNEQYF
CDR3 DNA: TGTGCCAGCAGCTTGGCTGACAGAAACGAGCAGTACTTC

D gene: NA
J gene: TRBJ1-5
V gene: TRBV19
clone size: few
CDR3 protein: CASATLTRSNQPQHF
CDR3 DNA: TGTGCCAGCGCTACTTTAACCCGGAGCAATCAGCCCCAGCATTTT

D gene: TRBD1
J gene: TRBJ1-1
V gene: TRBV5-1
clone size: NA
CDR3 protein: CASSYTGADTEAFF
CDR3 DNA: TGCGCCAGCAGTTATACAGGGGCGGACACTGAAGCTTTCTTT

D gene: NA
J gene: TRBJ1-1
V gene: TRBV5-4
clone size: NA
CDR3 protein: CASSLDQGMNTEAFF
CDR3 DNA: TGTGCCAGCAGCTTGGATCAGGGGATGAACACTGAAGCTTTCTTT

D gene: TRBD1
J gene: TRBJ2-7
V gene: TRBV6-5
clone size: once
CDR3 protein: CASSYSGGTGGYEQYF
CDR3 DNA: TGTGCCAGCAGTTACTCGGGGGGGACAGGGGGCTACGAGCAGTACTTC

D gene: NA
J gene: TRBJ1-1
V gene: TRBV12-5
clone size: once
CDR3 protein: CASGLVLQGSTEAFF
CDR3 DNA: TGTGCTAGTGGTTTGGTGTTGCAGGGTAGCACTGAAGCTTTCTTT

D gene: TRBD2
J gene: TRBJ2-5
V gene: TRBV29-1
clone size: NA
CDR3 protein: CSVPPSGGQETQYF
CDR3 DNA: TGCAGCGTTCCCCCTTCCGGGGGGCAAGAGACCCAGTACTTC

D gene: NA
J gene: TRBJ1-1
V gene: TRBV5-1
clone size: NA
CDR3 protein: CASSLGFEGTEAFF
CDR3 DNA: TGCGCCAGCAGCTTGGGGTTTGAGGGCACTGAAGCTTTCTTT

D gene: NA
J gene: TRBJ2-7
V gene: TRBV5-1
clone size: NA
CDR3 protein: CASSLALQTYEQYF
CDR3 DNA: TGCGCCAGCAGCTTGGCCTTACAGACCTACGAGCAGTACTTC

D gene: TRBD1
J gene: TRBJ1-5
V gene: TRBV4-1
clone size: NA
CDR3 protein: CASSQEPGGLRQPQHF
CDR3 DNA: TGCGCCAGCAGCCAAGAGCCAGGGGGCTTACGCCAGCCCCAGCATTTT

D gene: NA
J gene: TRBJ1-3
V gene: TRBV29-1
clone size: NA
CDR3 protein: CSVEDRGARDGNTIYF
CDR3 DNA: TGCAGCGTTGAAGACCGGGGGGCTAGGGATGGAAACACCATATATTTT

D gene: NA
J gene: TRBJ1-5
V gene: TRBV6-5
clone size: NA
CDR3 protein: CASSFGANQPQHF
CDR3 DNA: TGTGCCAGCAGTTTTGGGGCCAATCAGCCCCAGCATTTT

D gene: NA
J gene: TRBJ2-6
V gene: TRBV11-2
clone size: once
CDR3 protein: CASSHGGTAAGANVLTF
CDR3 DNA: TGTGCCAGCAGCCATGGAGGGACTGCGGCTGGGGCCAACGTCCTGACTTTC

D gene: TRBD2
J gene: TRBJ2-7
V gene: TRBV6-6
clone size: NA
CDR3 protein: CASSIGGGAYEQYF
CDR3 DNA: TGTGCCAGCAGTATAGGCGGGGGGGCCTACGAGCAGTACTTC

D gene: NA
J gene: TRBJ2-7
V gene: TRBV7-2
clone size: NA
CDR3 protein: CASSELGGAYEQYF
CDR3 DNA: TGTGCCAGCAGCGAGTTGGGGGGGGCGTACGAGCAGTACTTC

D gene: TRBD2
J gene: TRBJ2-7
V gene: TRBV7-9
clone size: NA
CDR3 protein: CASSLKRGDDEQYF
CDR3 DNA: TGTGCCAGCAGCTTAAAGCGGGGGGACGACGAGCAGTACTTC

D gene: TRBD1
J gene: TRBJ2-7
V gene: TRBV9
clone size: NA
CDR3 protein: CASSVGPRQGADEQYF
CDR3 DNA: TGTGCCAGCAGCGTGGGACCTCGACAGGGGGCCGACGAGCAGTACTTC

D gene: NA
J gene: TRBJ1-2
V gene: TRBV4-3
clone size: NA
CDR3 protein: CASSQDLAGPLYGYTF
CDR3 DNA: TGCGCCAGCAGCCAAGATCTAGCGGGACCTCTCTATGGCTACACCTTC

D gene: NA
J gene: TRBJ1-1
V gene: TRBV24-1
clone size: NA
CDR3 protein: CATSPDEITEAFF
CDR3 DNA: TGTGCCACCAGTCCAGATGAAATCACTGAAGCTTTCTTT

D gene: NA
J gene: TRBJ1-1
V gene: TRBV4-3
clone size: once
CDR3 protein: CASSQDSGINTEAFF
CDR3 DNA: TGCGCCAGCAGCCAAGATTCGGGGATTAACACTGAAGCTTTCTTT

D gene: NA
J gene: TRBJ2-7
V gene: TRBV4-1
clone size: NA
CDR3 protein: CASSQDSRDEQYF
CDR3 DNA: TGCGCCAGCAGCCAGGACAGTCGCGACGAGCAGTACTTC

D gene: TRBD1
J gene: TRBJ2-7
V gene: TRBV5-4
clone size: NA
CDR3 protein: CASSQGTGGYEQYF
CDR3 DNA: TGTGCCAGCAGCCAGGGGACAGGGGGCTACGAGCAGTACTTC

D gene: TRBD1
J gene: TRBJ2-2
V gene: TRBV18
clone size: NA
CDR3 protein: CASSPSSTGNTGELFF
CDR3 DNA: TGTGCCAGCTCACCATCCTCGACAGGGAATACCGGGGAGCTGTTTTTT